The 15 T cell receptor beta chains given below trace back to one sample, sequenced in a study of CD8+CD57+ T cells in acquired aplastic anemia. CDR3 and TCR beta VDJ profiling relied on genomic DNA as the template. TCRdb fed the reads into MiXCR, producing one record per CDR3 protein. The sample carries roughly 150,000 distinct CDR3 sequences, under 55% recorded once. CD8+CD57+ cell expansion had been shown by flow cytometry in patients chosen for sequencing. Sequencing was done on a sample of sorted CD4+, CD8+, or CD8+CD57+ T cells (not recorded which) from PBMCs. These receptors were collected from a human donor with aplastic anemia.

This chain uses TRBV6-4 with TRBJ2-2; no clear D gene. Trimming removed 1 base from V and 2 bases from J, with 5 bases in between. Germline CDR1 and CDR2: MRHNA and SNTAGT. The CDR3 is 14 residues long. The CDR3 DNA is TGTGCCAGCAGTGACTTAGATAACACCGGGGAGCTGTTTTTT. Translated, it gives CASSDLDNTGELFF.

This clonotype was seen many times. The V and J genes are TRBV20-1 and TRBJ1-5, with 7 bases fitting TRBD1. CDR1 and CDR2 from the germline V gene are DFQATT and SNEGSKA (reference sequence). The CDR3 has 13 residues. Trimming removed 6 bases from V and 4 bases from J; junction bases left unmatched: 6. The CDR3 spells CSAAGTANQPQHF. The CDR3 coding sequence is TGCAGTGCCGCGGGGACAGCAAATCAGCCCCAGCATTTT.

The chain is built from TRBV29-1 and TRBJ2-7; either TRBD1 or TRBD2 may supply D (6 bases each). The CDR3 is made up of 17 amino acids. Germline values: CDR1 SQVTM, CDR2 ANQGSEA. The V end was cut by 2 bases, the J end by 0 bases, with 20 bases between. The CDR3 coding sequence is TGCAGCGTTGAAACGGGTTTGGGGGGCCTTAGCTCCTACGAGCAGTACTTC. Protein product: CSVETGLGGLSSYEQYF.

The sample holds many counts of this clonotype. The J gene is TRBJ2-1, the V gene TRBV20-1; 8 bases are a match to TRBD2. Germline CDR1 and CDR2: DFQATT and SNEGSKA (reference sequence). Germline trimming cut 5 bases from V and 6 bases from J; bases unmatched to any gene: 9. The CDR3 totals 14 residues. The CDR3 sequence: CSAGNSGIRNEQFF. For the CDR3, the DNA is TGCAGTGCTGGTAATAGCGGGATCCGCAATGAGCAGTTCTTC.

This clonotype was counted ten times or more. The rearrangement uses TRBV3-1 and TRBJ2-7, with D perhaps matching TRBD1 (6 bases). Germline loops: CDR1 LGHDT, CDR2 YNNKEL (reference sequence). Trimming stripped 3 bases from V and 6 bases from J, with 9 bases between. The CDR3 runs to 12 residues. The CDR3 protein is CASSQAGAEQYF. The CDR3 DNA follows: TGTGCCAGCAGCCAGGCAGGGGCCGAGCAGTACTTC.

The chain combines TRBV5-1 with TRBJ1-2; the match to TRBD1 covers 7 bases. CDR1 and CDR2 (germline): SGHRS, YFSETQ. The trim removed 3 bases at V and 6 bases at J, leaving 8 bases unmatched. The CDR3 spans 14 residues. The CDR3: CASSSPTGIDGYTF. The CDR3 DNA is TGCGCCAGCAGCTCGCCGACAGGGATCGATGGCTACACCTTC.

The V and J genes are TRBV9 and TRBJ2-3, with D possibly called TRBD1 or TRBD2 (6 bases each). The CDR3 has 16 amino acids. Germline CDR1 and CDR2: SGDLS and YYNGEE. Deletions cut 0 bases from V and 2 bases from J, with 13 bases between. CDR3 protein: CASSVGSSGATDTQYF. CDR3 in DNA: TGTGCCAGCAGCGTAGGATCGTCGGGGGCCACAGATACGCAGTATTTT.

As regards this clonotype: One base away lies a much larger clone, so this may be a sequencing read error. The V call is TRBV6-6, the J call TRBJ2-5; D gene uncertain. The CDR3 length is 12 residues. Trimming removed 4 bases at V and 2 bases at J, with 5 bases between. CDR1 MNHNY and CDR2 SVGAGI come from the germline V gene (reference sequence). This chain's CDR3 is CASSCGQETQYF. CDR3 nucleotides: TGTGCCAGCAGTTGCGGACAAGAGACCCAGTACTTC.

This clonotype was seen at least ten times. The V and J genes are TRBV11-2 and TRBJ1-6; weak D call: TRBD1 (5 bases). CDR1 is SGHAT and CDR2 is FQNNGV in the germline V gene. Trimming stripped 3 bases from V and 7 bases from J, with 10 bases between. This CDR3 has 14 residues. The CDR3 DNA is TGTGCCAGCAGCTTGGGCAGGGAGAATTCACCCCTCCACTTT. This encodes CASSLGRENSPLHF.

V and J are TRBV4-3 and TRBJ1-2; TRBD1 aligns across 7 bases. The CDR3 length is 14 residues. Germline V gene sequence: CDR1 LGHNA, CDR2 YSLEER. The V gene end was trimmed by 0 bases and the J gene end by 8 bases; junction bases not matched to a gene: 6. The CDR3 region has the DNA TGCGCCAGCAGCCAAGATACAGGGGTCGGGGGCTACACCTTC. The encoded protein is CASSQDTGVGGYTF.

This sequence joins TRBV7-9 and TRBJ1-1; no clear D. The germline V and J ends were trimmed by 6 bases and 1 base, with 6 bases remaining between them. Germline lookup yields CDR1 SEHNR and CDR2 FQNEAQ (reference sequence). The CDR3 is made up of 12 amino acids. The CDR3 is CASSNWNTEAFF. As DNA, the CDR3 is TGTGCCAGCAGTAATTGGAACACTGAAGCTTTCTTT. Complete variable domain (other parts from reference TRBV7-9 and TRBJ1-1): DTGVSQNPRHKITKRGQNVTFRCDPISEHNRLYWYRQTLGQGPEFLTYFQNEAQLEKSRLLSDRFSAERPKGSFSTLEIQRTEQGDSAMYLCASSNWNTEAFFGQGTRLTVV.

This chain joins TRBV7-2 and TRBJ2-7; possible D gene TRBD2, 6 bases. CDR1 and CDR2 from the germline V gene are SGHTA and FQGNSA. The CDR3 sequence is 15 residues long. Trimming removed 5 bases from V and 0 bases from J, with 14 bases in between. The CDR3 DNA reads as TGTGCCAGCAGCACTCCGGGACTCAGCTCCTACGAGCAGTACTTC. Protein product: CASSTPGLSSYEQYF.

V is TRBV29-1 and J is TRBJ2-2; D may match TRBD1 or TRBD2 (5 bases each). The CDR3 covers 13 residues. V lost 7 bases and J 2 bases, leaving 11 bases between the germline ends. The germline V gene has CDR1 SQVTM and CDR2 ANQGSEA. As DNA, the CDR3 is TGCAGCGCCGGGACGGGAAACACCGGGGAGCTGTTTTTT. Its protein product is CSAGTGNTGELFF.

At least ten counts were recorded for this clonotype. J is TRBJ2-5 and V is TRBV19; D is uncertain. Germline assignment: CDR1 LNHDA and CDR2 SQIVND (reference sequence). V was cut by 2 bases and J by 5 bases, with 12 bases left in between. The CDR3 sequence is 14 residues long. The CDR3 DNA is TGTGCCAGTAGTATATACGGGCTGAGGGAGACCCAGTACTTC. Translation gives CASSIYGLRETQYF.

The genes are TRBV3-1 and TRBJ2-2; 12 nucleotides align to TRBD2. The ends lost 4 bases at V and 7 bases at J; junction bases unmatched: 13. The CDR3 is 18 residues long. Germline assignment: CDR1 LGHDT and CDR2 YNNKEL (reference sequence). The CDR3 loop reads CASSPTKPGTSGYGELFF. In DNA, the CDR3 is TGTGCCAGCAGCCCAACCAAACCCGGGACTAGCGGGTACGGGGAGCTGTTTTTT.